The clone carrying this T cell receptor (beta chain) was counted between two and nine times. The target antigen is unknown. This record belongs to a study of CD8 T cells in ankylosing spondylitis. Per germline, CDR1 MNHNS and CDR2 SASEGT. V lost 7 bases, J lost 6 bases, and 19 bases lay in between. There are 14 residues in the CDR3. Whole-study results and caveats: Researchers report that disease-linked clones proved CD8+ and relatively rare in peripheral blood. Blood of patients with ankylosing spondylitis appeared to be characterized by a TCR beta motif of several highly homologous variants. Disease-linked clones reportedly showed significant enrichment in matched ankylosing spondylitis synovial fluid.

5'-RACE, quantitative and with molecular barcodes, yielded the TCR beta libraries. Each CDR3 protein gets one entry after TCRdb re-called the 5' RACE reads with MiXCR. The sample consists of 210,000 or so distinct CDR3 sequences, 7% to 10% of them appearing once. This TCR was recovered from a female donor with ankylosing spondylitis or in good health (not recorded which). The sample consisted of blood, either unsorted or a sorted T cell fraction (not recorded which). The V and J genes are TRBV6-1 and TRBJ2-7; perhaps TRBD2 as D (5 bases). The CDR3 spells CASKGGREGIEQYF. CDR3 sequence (DNA): TGTGCCAGCAAAGGAGGACGGGAAGGAATCGAGCAGTACTTC.